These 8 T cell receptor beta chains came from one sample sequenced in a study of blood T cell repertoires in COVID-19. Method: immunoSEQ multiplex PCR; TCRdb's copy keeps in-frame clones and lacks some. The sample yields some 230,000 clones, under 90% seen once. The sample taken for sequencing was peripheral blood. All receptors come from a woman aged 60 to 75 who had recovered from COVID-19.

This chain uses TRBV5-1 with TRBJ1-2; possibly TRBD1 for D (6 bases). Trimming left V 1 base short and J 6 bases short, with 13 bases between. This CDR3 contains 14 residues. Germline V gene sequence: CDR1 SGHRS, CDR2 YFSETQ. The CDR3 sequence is CASSLLEGEDGYTF. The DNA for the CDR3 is TGCGCCAGCAGCTTGTTAGAGGGGGAAGATGGCTACACCTTC.

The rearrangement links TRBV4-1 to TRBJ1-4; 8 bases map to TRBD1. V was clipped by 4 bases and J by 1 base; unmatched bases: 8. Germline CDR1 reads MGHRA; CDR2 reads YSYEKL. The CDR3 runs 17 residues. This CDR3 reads CASSPSRGRVTNEKLFF. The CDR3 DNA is TGCGCCAGCAGCCCATCCAGGGGGCGAGTAACTAATGAAAAACTGTTTTTT.

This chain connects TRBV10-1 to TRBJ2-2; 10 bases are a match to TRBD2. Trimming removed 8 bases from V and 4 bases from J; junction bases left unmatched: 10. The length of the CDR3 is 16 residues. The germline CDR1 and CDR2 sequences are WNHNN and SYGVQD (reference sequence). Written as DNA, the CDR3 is TGCGCCAGCCCTCGCCCGGGACTAGCGACCACCGGGGAGCTGTTTTTT. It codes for CASPRPGLATTGELFF.

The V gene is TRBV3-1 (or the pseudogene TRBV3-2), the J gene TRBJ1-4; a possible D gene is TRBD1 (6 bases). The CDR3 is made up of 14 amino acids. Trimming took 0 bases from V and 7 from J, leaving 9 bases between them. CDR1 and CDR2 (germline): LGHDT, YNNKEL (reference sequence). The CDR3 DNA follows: TGTGCCAGCAGCCAAGACACAGGGAGTGAAAAACTGTTTTTT. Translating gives CASSQDTGSEKLFF.

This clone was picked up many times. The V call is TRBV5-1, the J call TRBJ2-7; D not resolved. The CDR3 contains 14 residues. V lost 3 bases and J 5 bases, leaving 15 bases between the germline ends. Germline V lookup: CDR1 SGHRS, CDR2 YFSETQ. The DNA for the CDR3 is TGCGCCAGCAGCTCCAGAGGCCGGATAGACGAGCAGTACTTC. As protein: CASSSRGRIDEQYF.

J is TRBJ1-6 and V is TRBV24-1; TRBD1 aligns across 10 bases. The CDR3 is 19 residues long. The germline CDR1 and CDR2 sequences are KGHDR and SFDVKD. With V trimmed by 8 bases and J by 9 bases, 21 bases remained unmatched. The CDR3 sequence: CATTHPLTYGQGVGSPLHF. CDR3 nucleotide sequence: TGTGCCACCACCCATCCTTTAACATACGGACAGGGGGTGGGTTCACCCCTCCACTTT.

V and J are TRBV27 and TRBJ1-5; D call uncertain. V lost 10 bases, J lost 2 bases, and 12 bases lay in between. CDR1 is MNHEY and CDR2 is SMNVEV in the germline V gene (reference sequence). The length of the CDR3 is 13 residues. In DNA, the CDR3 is TGTGCCACCCGTTCCGGGGGCAATCAGCCCCAGCATTTT. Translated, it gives CATRSGGNQPQHF.

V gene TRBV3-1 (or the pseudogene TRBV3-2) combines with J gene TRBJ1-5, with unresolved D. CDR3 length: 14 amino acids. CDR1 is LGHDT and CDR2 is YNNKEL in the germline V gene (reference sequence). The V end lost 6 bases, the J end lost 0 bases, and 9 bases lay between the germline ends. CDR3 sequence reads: CASSSSASNQPQHF. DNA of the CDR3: TGTGCCAGCAGTAGCTCCGCTAGCAATCAGCCCCAGCATTTT.